A selection of T cell receptor beta chains follows, all from one sample in a study of CD8 T cells in ankylosing spondylitis. TCRdb re-analysed the 5' RACE reads in MiXCR, keeping a single row per CDR3 protein. The table has about 340,000 distinct CDR3 sequences, approximately 8.2% seen once. The sequenced sample was blood, either unsorted or a sorted T cell fraction (not recorded which). The receptors originated from a male donor with ankylosing spondylitis. CDR3s include the opening cysteine and the closing phenylalanine or tryptophan. D genes are given only for firm matches. The size entry is marked missing in some rows and otherwise reads once, few, many or a size class.

TRBJ2-7,few,TRBV20-1,TRBD1,TGCAGTGCTACCCTATGGGACAGAACATACGAGCAGTACTTC,CSATLWDRTYEQYF
TRBJ1-5,many,TRBV2,.,TGTGCCAGCAGTGATGGGGGTGTTAGCAATCAGCCCCAGCATTTT,CASSDGGVSNQPQHF
TRBJ1-2,.,TRBV4-2,.,TGTGCCAGCAGCCAAGATCTTTTTGGTTCAGGGTCTTTTGGCTACACCTTC,CASSQDLFGSGSFGYTF
TRBJ2-2,many,TRBV4-3,TRBD1,TGCGCCAGCAGCCAAGTACAGGGGCTGCCCACCGGGGAGCTGTTTTTT,CASSQVQGLPTGELFF
TRBJ1-3,.,TRBV7-2,TRBD1,TGTGCCAGCAGCTTAAGGGGGCCCGCGACCATATATTTT,CASSLRGPATIYF
TRBJ1-1,many,TRBV6-2/TRBV6-3,.,TGTGCCAGCAGTCGCCCCTCCAGATCTTACACTGAAGCTTTCTTT,CASSRPSRSYTEAFF
TRBJ2-2,few,TRBV9,TRBD2,TGTGCCAGCAGCCTAGCGGGAGGCGCCGGGGAGCTGTTTTTT,CASSLAGGAGELFF
TRBJ2-7,few,TRBV10-3,.,TGTGCCATCAGTCCCGAACCTAGTTACGAGCAGTACTTC,CAISPEPSYEQYF
TRBJ2-7,.,TRBV12-3/TRBV12-4,.,TGTGCCAGCAGTTTAGTGCCCCCGAGCTCCTACGAGCAGTACTTC,CASSLVPPSSYEQYF
TRBJ2-7,.,TRBV5-1,TRBD2,TGCGCCAGCAGCCCCTCCGGGACTAGCGGCTCCTACGAGCAGTACTTC,CASSPSGTSGSYEQYF
TRBJ1-2,many,TRBV29-1,.,TGCAGCGTTCTTGACGCAAAGGGGGGCAATGGCTACACCTTC,CSVLDAKGGNGYTF
TRBJ2-7,.,TRBV6-5,.,TGTGCCAGCAGTTACTCCTGGGCCCAACCTACTGAGCAGTACTTC,CASSYSWAQPTEQYF
TRBJ2-7,few,TRBV14,TRBD1,TGTGCCAGCAGCCAAGCCGGGACAGTGAGCTCCTACGAGCAGTACTTC,CASSQAGTVSSYEQYF
TRBJ2-3,few,TRBV5-1,.,TGCGCCAGCAGCGACCGGAGGGCGGGAACAGATACGCAGTATTTT,CASSDRRAGTDTQYF
TRBJ1-1,.,TRBV7-9,TRBD1,TGTGCCAGCAGCTTAGACAGGGGGCGAGCTTTCTTT,CASSLDRGRAFF
TRBJ2-7,.,TRBV29-1,.,TGCAGCGTCCGCAAGGGGGGAGGAACTCTTTTCTACGAGCAGTACTTC,CSVRKGGGTLFYEQYF
TRBJ2-7,.,TRBV12-3/TRBV12-4,.,TGTGCCAGCAGTTCACCCGGCCGGGGTGGCGAGCAGTACTTC,CASSSPGRGGEQYF
TRBJ2-5,few,TRBV7-9,TRBD2,TGTGCCAGCAGCCCCCAGACTAGCGGGGAGACCCAGTACTTC,CASSPQTSGETQYF
TRBJ2-7,few,TRBV5-1,.,TGCGCCAGCAGCTTGCGCCCAGGGGAATACGAGCAGTACTTC,CASSLRPGEYEQYF
TRBJ2-3,many,TRBV28,TRBD2,TGTGCCAGCAGCAGACTAGCGGGAGATACGCAGTATTTT,CASSRLAGDTQYF
TRBJ1-1,.,TRBV20-1,.,TGCAGTGCTAGAGATTTTAAAGCTCGGTCGGGGGGCGACGCTTTCTTT,CSARDFKARSGGDAFF
TRBJ2-1,many,TRBV4-2,TRBD2,TGTGCCAGCAGCCAAGGGGTTAGCGGGAGGGCCGACTACAATGAGCAGTTCTTC,CASSQGVSGRADYNEQFF
TRBJ2-4,.,TRBV2,TRBD1,TGTGCCAGCAGCGGGCGGACAGGAGCCAAAAACATTCAGTACTTC,CASSGRTGAKNIQYF
TRBJ2-7,many,TRBV5-1,TRBD1,TGCGCCAGCAGGGGACAGGGGGCTTACGAGCAGTACTTC,CASRGQGAYEQYF
TRBJ2-7,few,TRBV20-1,TRBD2,TGCAGTGCTAGAGTTGGTAGGGAGGGCGGGACTTCAACCTACGAGCAGTACTTC,CSARVGREGGTSTYEQYF
TRBJ2-2,.,TRBV27,.,TGTGCCAGCAGTTTTTCAGCCCCATCGAACACCGGGGAGCTGTTTTTT,CASSFSAPSNTGELFF
TRBJ2-7,few,TRBV12-3/TRBV12-4,.,TGTGCCAGCAGCCATGACGGTTCCTACGAGCAGTACTTC,CASSHDGSYEQYF
TRBJ2-7,many,TRBV29-1,.,TGCAGCGTTGTAACAGCCGAGCAGTACTTC,CSVVTAEQYF
TRBJ2-1,many,TRBV19,TRBD2,TGTGCCAGTAGTCCTCACCCGGGACTAGCGGGAAGGGCAAACTACAATGAGCAGTTCTTC,CASSPHPGLAGRANYNEQFF
TRBJ1-1,.,TRBV3-1,.,TGTGCCAGCAGCCAAGCGTCCGTCTCGACCACTGAAGCTTTCTTT,CASSQASVSTTEAFF
TRBJ2-1,few,TRBV5-5,.,TGTGCCAGCAGCTTGCAGGGAAGGATTAGTCACCATGAGCAGTTCTTC,CASSLQGRISHHEQFF
TRBJ2-2,.,TRBV29-1,TRBD2,TGCAGCGCTATAGCGGGAGGGAACACCGGGGAGCTGTTTTTT,CSAIAGGNTGELFF
TRBJ1-1,.,TRBV27,.,TGTGCCAGCGGCCAGCTTTTCACTGAAGCTTTCTTT,CASGQLFTEAFF
TRBJ2-1,.,TRBV29-1,.,TGCAGCGTTTCCGGGGCAGGGGTCAATGAGCAGTTCTTC,CSVSGAGVNEQFF
TRBJ2-1,few,TRBV5-5,.,TGTGCCAGCAGTTTGGCATTTGGATCATACAATGAGCAGTTCTTC,CASSLAFGSYNEQFF
TRBJ2-7,.,TRBV12-3/TRBV12-4,.,TGTGCCAGCAGTTTTCGTTTCGGGACCGACTACGAGCAGTACTTC,CASSFRFGTDYEQYF
TRBJ1-3,.,TRBV18,.,TGTGCCAGCTCACCACTAAAGCGGGGAGGTTTCGGAAACACCATATATTTT,CASSPLKRGGFGNTIYF
TRBJ2-3,.,TRBV11-3,TRBD2,TGTGCCAGCAGGGCGGGGGGCACAGATACGCAGTATTTT,CASRAGGTDTQYF
TRBJ2-7,.,TRBV12-3/TRBV12-4,TRBD2,TGTGCCAGCAATGTAGCGGGAGTTATCTACGAGCAGTACTTC,CASNVAGVIYEQYF
TRBJ2-3,.,TRBV7-2,.,TGTGCCAGCAGCTTAATCCGGCTAGCGACAGATACGCAGTATTTT,CASSLIRLATDTQYF
TRBJ2-3,.,TRBV7-3,.,TGTGCCAGCAGCTCCAAAGGGGCCGATACGCAGTATTTT,CASSSKGADTQYF
TRBJ1-4,few,TRBV12-3/TRBV12-4,.,TGTGCCAGCAGGACGGGCATTAATGAAAAACTGTTTTTT,CASRTGINEKLFF
TRBJ2-3,many,TRBV7-3,.,TGTGCCAGCAGCTTAACATCCCAGGGGAGGGATACGCAGTATTTT,CASSLTSQGRDTQYF
TRBJ2-1,many,TRBV20-1,TRBD2,TGCAGTGCTAGAGTTGGGACTACCTCCTACAATGAGCAGTTCTTC,CSARVGTTSYNEQFF
TRBJ2-7,.,TRBV20-1,TRBD2,TGCAGTGCTCCCCGGACTAGCGGGTACGAGCAGTACTTC,CSAPRTSGYEQYF
TRBJ1-3,.,TRBV29-1,.,TGCAGCGTTGAACGGGTCTCTGGAAACACCATATATTTT,CSVERVSGNTIYF
TRBJ2-7,.,TRBV29-1,.,TGCAGCGTTGTCGCGGACAGAGCCTACGAGCAGTACTTC,CSVVADRAYEQYF
TRBJ2-7,.,TRBV12-3/TRBV12-4,TRBD1,TGTGCCAGCAGGGGACGGGACAGGATGTACGAGCAGTACTTC,CASRGRDRMYEQYF
TRBJ2-3,few,TRBV10-3,.,TGTGCCGCTGCCCCCCCGGGCACAGATACGCAGTATTTT,CAAAPPGTDTQYF
TRBJ2-1,many,TRBV5-1,.,TGCGCCAGCAGCATTGGACAGAACAATGAGCAGTTCTTC,CASSIGQNNEQFF
TRBJ2-7,few,TRBV7-9,.,TGTGCCAGCAGCTTGAGTGGCCCGTTCTACGAGCAGTACTTC,CASSLSGPFYEQYF
TRBJ2-3,few,TRBV7-8,TRBD2,TGTGCCAGCAGCTTAGGGGTCCCTAGCGGATCCACAGATACGCAGTATTTT,CASSLGVPSGSTDTQYF
TRBJ1-3,many,TRBV5-1,.,TGCGCCAGCAGCGAGGGGACCTCTGGAAACACCATATATTTT,CASSEGTSGNTIYF
TRBJ2-7,.,TRBV14,.,TGTGCCAGCAGCCAAGTACGTAGCTCTGAGCAGTACTTC,CASSQVRSSEQYF